This T cell receptor beta chain originates from a study of PD-L1 blockade in urothelial cancer. Study information: Patients had received 0 to 3 prior chemotherapy regimens. Investigators checked blood 3 weeks (second dose) and 6 weeks after treatment start.

The CDR3 sequence is 13 residues long. Looked up from germline, CDR1 is MNHEY and CDR2 is SVGAGI. With 5 bases clipped from V and 8 bases from J, the junction kept 8 bases outside the gene matches. Between 1 and 8 samples, pretreatment and on-treatment, were given by each patient. TCRdb's table, derived via immunoSEQ multiplex PCR, lists solely in-frame clones and lacks some. The sample has 70,000 or so clones; less than 90% are singletons. The sequencing used PBMCs, collected around atezolizumab (anti-PD-L1) treatment. The V and J genes are TRBV6-5 and TRBJ1-2; 7 bases are a match to TRBD1. This TCR was recovered from a man between 65 and 79 years old with urothelial cancer. In nucleotides, the CDR3 is TGTGCCAGCAGTAACGACAGGGTAGGAGGCTACACCTTC. Amino acid sequence: CASSNDRVGGYTF.